The source of this TCR beta chain is a study of early T cells in non-severe SARS-CoV-2 infection (dated by TCRdb to 2020 to 2023). General notes on the study: TCR sequencing used bulk RNA from unsorted whole blood, so alpha and beta chains could not be paired. Results and caveats for the whole study, not just this receptor: VDJdb matching was skewed toward anti-spike CD8 responses and likely underestimated virus-specific expansions by missing private and CD4 specificities.

To note about this clonotype: The clone's antigen remains unknown. Per-base quality was not reported, and no clone a single base away is much larger than it.

The library came from 5' RACE. Instrument on record: NextSeq 500. In the TCR library protocol, unique molecular identifiers were attached to individual cDNA molecules to correct for PCR bias and sequencing error. TCR alpha and beta chains were both sequenced, and the abundances of alpha and beta sequences in each sample were closely correlated with each other. As for the authors' bioinformatics: Decombinator V4 was used to perform V gene, J gene and CDR3 annotation of TCR sequences. TCRs were defined as expanded if a significant change between any two time points was detected under a Poisson model with p below 0.0001. Abundances of TCRs were expressed as counts per million after normalisation to the total number of TCRs sequenced in each sample. MAIT TCRs were defined by TRAV1-2 paired with TRAJ12, TRAJ20 or TRAJ33, and iNKT TCRs by TRAV10 paired with TRAJ18. A search of VDJdb, accessed on 1 November 2021, was run for TCRs annotated to CMV, EBV and SARS-CoV-2, with TCRs annotated for multiple antigens excluded. TCRdb trimmed the raw reads at Q25, called clones with MiXCR and kept productive beta chains. One record per CDR3 amino acid sequence lists the most common genes and DNA. These V and J calls are TCRdb output, not the study's own analysis. The sample table records about 84,000 distinct CDR3 sequences; 9.5% to 13% of these occur just once. The ten most abundant clones make up approximately 2.6% of the sample.

A case-control design nested within a healthcare worker cohort in London, UK, was used, with weekly nasopharyngeal swab PCR tests and blood sampling performed. Between 23 and 31 March 2020, the week of the UK lockdown, healthcare workers were enrolled and then followed up weekly for as long as 16 weeks. Counted from cysteine to phenylalanine, this CDR3 has 16 amino acids. Only CDR3 DNA remains: 48 bases, in frame from the first base. The germline V gene (reference sequence) supplies CDR1 DFQATT and CDR2 SNEGSKA. V is cut back by 5 bases and J by 7 bases, with 9 bases in the junction unmatched. Source material: whole blood. The TCR comes from an adult who was a healthcare worker with PCR-confirmed SARS-CoV-2 infection or an uninfected control (not recorded which). The sequence joins TRBV20-1 to TRBJ2-2, with 14 middle bases fitting TRBD2. The DNA sequence reads TGCAGTGCTCCCGGGACTAGCGGGGGACAGGACGGGGAGCTGTTTTTT. This encodes CSAPGTSGGQDGELFF.